This record covers a single T cell receptor beta chain. This record belongs to a study of CD8 T cells in Susac syndrome. V was clipped by 8 bases and J by 5 bases; unmatched bases: 16. The germline V gene has CDR1 SGHDN and CDR2 FVKESK. The CDR3 is 18 amino acids. RNA was extracted with the RNeasy kit, and a quantity of about 0.45 to 1 ug was reverse transcribed using random hexamers. TCRdb reprocessed the immunoSEQ multiplex PCR reads via MiXCR and lists one record per CDR3 protein. The sample gives about 430,000 distinct CDR3 sequences, more than 80% of which show up once; under 0.15% is in the top ten. TCR beta sequencing was performed on blood CD8+ and CD4+ T cells.

This clonotype originated in a human donor with multiple sclerosis. Specimen: CD8+ T cells from PBMCs. The V call is TRBV14, the J call TRBJ2-1; the match to TRBD1 covers 12 bases. The CDR3 sequence: CASLGLGQGAPADNEQFF. DNA for the CDR3: TGTGCCAGCCTCGGGTTGGGACAGGGGGCTCCAGCGGACAATGAGCAGTTCTTC.